The 21 T cell receptor beta chains below all came from one sample that was sequenced in a study of T-cell memory formation after mild COVID-19. TCRdb analysed the 5' RACE reads with MiXCR anew, one entry per CDR3 protein. Of around 420,000 distinct CDR3 sequences listed, 24% are singletons. Sequencing was carried out using PBMCs or a T cell subset sorted from them (not recorded which). The receptors stem from an adult woman who had mild COVID-19 (a few samples of this study predate the infection). Cell type and time point are not known.

A few counts support this clonotype. The gene calls are TRBV11-1 and TRBJ2-5; 7 bases align to TRBD1. CDR3 length: 17 residues. In germline, CDR1 is SGHAT, CDR2 FQDESV (reference sequence). Germline trimming cut 1 base from V and 3 bases from J; bases unmatched to any gene: 11. The CDR3, as DNA: TGTGCCAGCAGCTTAGGGCGGTTGAGCAGGGGGAAAGAGACCCAGTACTTC. It is translated as CASSLGRLSRGKETQYF.

This clonotype occurred a few times. The gene calls are TRBV7-9 and TRBJ2-7; maybe TRBD1 (6 bases). The ends were cut back, 4 bases at V and 1 base at J, with 14 bases in the middle. The CDR3 is 15 amino acids. Germline assignment: CDR1 SEHNR and CDR2 FQNEAQ (reference sequence). The CDR3 is CASSSTRTASYEQYF. CDR3 sequence (DNA): TGTGCCAGCAGCTCCACCCGGACAGCTTCCTACGAGCAGTACTTC.

The V call is TRBV29-1, the J call TRBJ1-5; 7 bases match TRBD1. CDR1 is SQVTM and CDR2 is ANQGSEA in the germline V gene. Trimming at V came to 4 bases and at J to 7 bases, leaving 4 bases not matched to a gene. The CDR3 totals 12 residues. CDR3 coding DNA: TGCAGCGTTGGCCAGGGGGAACAGCCCCAGCATTTT. Translation: CSVGQGEQPQHF.

The genes are TRBV19 and TRBJ2-1; D unresolved. Trimming shortened V by 3 bases and J by 10 bases, and 19 bases separated the two germline ends. CDR1 LNHDA and CDR2 SQIVND come from the germline V gene (reference sequence). CDR3 size: 15 residues. The DNA for the CDR3 is TGTGCCAGTAGTATCACGGGCATCCTCTCTGGGGAGCAGTTCTTC. Residues: CASSITGILSGEQFF.

This clonotype appeared a few times. This chain links TRBV7-3 with TRBJ2-2, with D unresolved. The CDR3 has 13 residues. From germline, CDR1 is SGHTA and CDR2 FQGTGA. V lost 8 bases and J 7 bases, leaving 14 bases between the germline ends. CDR3 in DNA: TGTGCCAGCCAGTCCAGCCCCCACGGGGAGCTGTTTTTT. Amino acid sequence: CASQSSPHGELFF.

This clonotype has more than one count but fewer than ten. V usage is TRBV11-3 and J usage is TRBJ1-5; TRBD1 might be the D (5 bases). The V gene lost 6 bases and the J gene lost 0 bases, with 12 bases spanning the gap. The germline V gene encodes CDR1 SGHNT and CDR2 YENEEA. This CDR3 is 15 amino acids long. The CDR3 is CASRLGRCSNQPQHF. In DNA form, the CDR3 reads TGTGCCAGCAGACTGGGACGGTGTAGCAATCAGCCCCAGCATTTT.

V gene TRBV20-1 combines with J gene TRBJ2-2, with D perhaps TRBD1 or TRBD2 (5 bases each). CDR1 is DFQATT, CDR2 SNEGSKA, per germline (reference sequence). V was trimmed by 0 bases and J by 6 bases, leaving 5 bases between them. This CDR3 contains 12 residues. CDR3 region: CSAREGAGELFF. Written as DNA, the CDR3 is TGCAGTGCTAGAGAGGGGGCCGGGGAGCTGTTTTTT.

The chain links TRBV2 to TRBJ1-2; the match to TRBD1 covers 7 bases. Germline-derived CDR1 and CDR2 are SNHLY and FYNNEI. The CDR3 has 13 residues. Germline trimming cut 9 bases from V and 3 bases from J; bases unmatched to any gene: 7. In DNA, the CDR3 is TGTGCCAGACATCGGGGGACAGACTATGGCTACACCTTC. Its protein product is CARHRGTDYGYTF.

The rearrangement links TRBV20-1 to TRBJ1-3; D unresolved. The V gene lost 0 bases and the J gene lost 9 bases, with 15 bases spanning the gap. The CDR3 spans 14 residues. Germline lookup yields CDR1 DFQATT and CDR2 SNEGSKA (reference sequence). In DNA, the CDR3 is TGCAGTGCTAGAGATCTGCACCACCCAAGCACCATATATTTT. Translation: CSARDLHHPSTIYF.

The genes are TRBV7-6 and TRBJ2-5, with TRBD2 matching over 7 bases. Germline-derived CDR1 and CDR2 are SGHVS and FNYEAQ. The V segment lost 4 bases and the J segment 3 bases; nucleotides outside the gene matches: 8. The CDR3 is made up of 15 amino acids. CDR3 nucleotides: TGTGCCAGCAGCTATTCCGGGGGGACCAAAGAGACCCAGTACTTC. Translating gives CASSYSGGTKETQYF.

This clonotype was detected a few times. The rearrangement links TRBV27 to TRBJ2-3; D is undetermined. Trimming left V 4 bases short and J 8 bases short, with 7 bases between. The CDR3 is made up of 11 amino acids. Germline values: CDR1 MNHEY, CDR2 SMNVEV (reference sequence). The CDR3 bases are TGTGCCAGCAGTTCCCTACGTACGCAGTATTTT. Its protein is CASSSLRTQYF.

This clonotype was observed a few times. The chain links TRBV4-1 to TRBJ2-5; perhaps D is TRBD1 or TRBD2 (5 bases each). Trimming cost V 1 base and J 4 bases, with 16 bases left between them. The CDR3 runs 16 residues. Germline CDR1 MGHRA, CDR2 YSYEKL. The CDR3: CASSQVRGEGIETQYF. The DNA of the CDR3 is TGCGCCAGCAGCCAAGTTCGGGGAGAGGGGATAGAGACCCAGTACTTC.

The chain is built from TRBV9 and TRBJ1-1, with D unclear. The CDR3 has 14 amino acids. The ends were cut back, 0 bases at V and 4 bases at J, with 10 bases in the middle. From germline, CDR1 is SGDLS and CDR2 YYNGEE. The CDR3 DNA reads TGTGCCAGCAGCGTAGATGTGGGGATCACTGAAGCTTTCTTT. It specifies CASSVDVGITEAFF.

J is TRBJ2-6 and V is TRBV4-1; D is undetermined. Trimming removed 2 bases from V and 0 bases from J, with 2 bases in between. Germline loops: CDR1 MGHRA, CDR2 YSYEKL. The CDR3 is 14 residues long. CDR3 bases: TGCGCCAGCAGCCAACCCTCTGGGGCCAACGTCCTGACTTTC. This sequence encodes CASSQPSGANVLTF.

In this sample, this clonotype turned up a few times. The CDR3 coding sequence is TGCGCCAGCAGCCAAGAAGGGGCGGAGCTGAATGAAAAACTGTTTTTT. Translating it yields CASSQEGAELNEKLFF. The chain is built from TRBV4-1 and TRBJ1-4; D is possibly TRBD1 (5 bases). Trimming removed 0 bases at V and 5 bases at J, with 13 bases between. CDR3 length: 16 amino acids. Germline loops: CDR1 MGHRA, CDR2 YSYEKL.

The chain joins TRBV29-1 to TRBJ2-7; D possibly uses TRBD1 or TRBD2 (5 bases each). From germline, CDR1 is SQVTM and CDR2 ANQGSEA. Trimming stripped 7 bases from V and 3 bases from J, with 13 bases between. There are 12 residues in the CDR3. In nucleotides, the CDR3 is TGCAGCGCTACGGGGCCTGACTACGAGCAGTACTTC. Protein: CSATGPDYEQYF.

In this sample, this clonotype turned up a few times. V is TRBV5-1 and J is TRBJ2-5; D uncertain. Trimming cost V 2 bases and J 5 bases, with 7 bases left between them. The germline V gene encodes CDR1 SGHRS and CDR2 YFSETQ. CDR3 length: 12 amino acids. The CDR3, as DNA: TGCGCCAGCAGCTTACGATTGGAGACCCAGTACTTC. Translation gives CASSLRLETQYF.

This clonotype was picked up a small number of times. The CDR3 region is CASSTRLAVKETQYF. The CDR3 DNA reads TGTGCCAGCAGTACCCGACTAGCGGTTAAAGAGACCCAGTACTTC. V gene TRBV28 combines with J gene TRBJ2-5; 9 bases fit TRBD2. J gave up 3 bases and V 5 bases, and 7 bases lay outside the gene matches. The CDR3 has 15 residues. Germline V CDR1 and CDR2: MDHEN, SYDVKM.

In this sample, this clonotype turned up a few times. The chain joins TRBV7-9 to TRBJ2-1, with 8 bases matching TRBD2. Trimming removed 1 base from V and 4 bases from J; junction bases left unmatched: 9. The CDR3 extends over 17 amino acids. CDR1 and CDR2 from the germline V gene are SEHNR and FQNEAQ (reference sequence). The CDR3 coding sequence is TGTGCCAGCAGCTTAGGGGCGTCGGGGGGGCCGTACAATGAGCAGTTCTTC. Translating it yields CASSLGASGGPYNEQFF.

The genes are TRBV7-2 and TRBJ1-6; D is ambiguous. V lost 1 base and J lost 10, with 14 bases in between. The CDR3 is 15 amino acids. Germline V lookup: CDR1 SGHTA, CDR2 FQGNSA. DNA for the CDR3: TGTGCCAGCAGCTTAGTCCCTGGCACGGGGTCACCCCTCCACTTT. Amino acid sequence: CASSLVPGTGSPLHF.

This clonotype was seen a few times. This sequence joins TRBV29-1 and TRBJ2-7; D is uncertain. V lost 2 bases and J 6 bases, leaving 8 bases between the germline ends. CDR1 is SQVTM and CDR2 is ANQGSEA in the germline V gene. The CDR3 sequence is 11 residues long. The CDR3 nucleotides are TGCAGCGTTGAAAACAGTGGCGAGCAGTACTTC. Amino acids: CSVENSGEQYF.